A selection of T cell receptor beta chains follows, all from one sample in a study of shared clonotypes between healthy human individuals. Assay used: immunoSEQ multiplex PCR; TCRdb lists only in-frame clones, some missing. Among more than 450,000 clones listed, less than 85% were seen once. The specimen was PBMCs. The receptors stem from a woman aged 35 to 49 in good health. Some clones in this sample may be carry-over from other donors' samples. Both conserved end residues are trimmed from each CDR3. Size is omitted from some rows. Given values are once, few, many or a class for expanded clones.

CDR3aa: ASSFGTSAYEQY
j_gene: TRBJ2-7
v_gene: TRBV9
abundance: -

CDR3aa: SVERGGSTDTQY
j_gene: TRBJ2-3
v_gene: TRBV29-1
abundance: -

CDR3aa: ASSQTGQGLIEAF
j_gene: TRBJ1-1
v_gene: TRBV6-1
abundance: -

CDR3aa: ACEGGVKPQH
j_gene: TRBJ1-5
v_gene: TRBV30
abundance: few

CDR3aa: ASSSGLASGELF
j_gene: TRBJ2-2
v_gene: TRBV6-5
abundance: -

CDR3aa: ASSLNHGEYEQY
j_gene: TRBJ2-7
v_gene: TRBV7-3
abundance: -

CDR3aa: ASSGRTGSLGTQY
j_gene: TRBJ2-5
v_gene: TRBV2
abundance: -

CDR3aa: ASSYSTGSSGNTIY
j_gene: TRBJ1-3
v_gene: TRBV2
abundance: -

CDR3aa: ASRLESGKLF
j_gene: TRBJ1-4
v_gene: TRBV6-6
abundance: -

CDR3aa: ASVLGELAF
j_gene: TRBJ1-1
v_gene: TRBV28
abundance: many

CDR3aa: ASSSISLTDTQY
j_gene: TRBJ2-3
v_gene: TRBV14
abundance: -

CDR3aa: ASSGLAGTEAF
j_gene: TRBJ1-1
v_gene: TRBV19
abundance: -

CDR3aa: ASSPPTGQVRGEKLF
j_gene: TRBJ1-4
v_gene: TRBV18
abundance: -

CDR3aa: ASSVNSGVYNEQF
j_gene: TRBJ2-1
v_gene: TRBV9
abundance: once

CDR3aa: ASRAMRTSSQETQY
j_gene: TRBJ2-5
v_gene: TRBV5-4
abundance: -

CDR3aa: ASSQTSGGNEQF
j_gene: TRBJ2-1
v_gene: TRBV28
abundance: many

CDR3aa: ASSPTWGTNYGYT
j_gene: TRBJ1-2
v_gene: TRBV27
abundance: -

CDR3aa: ASSWTHNEQF
j_gene: TRBJ2-1
v_gene: TRBV28
abundance: once

CDR3aa: SVESPTSGKADEQF
j_gene: TRBJ2-1
v_gene: TRBV29-1
abundance: -

CDR3aa: ASSYRRSGANVLT
j_gene: TRBJ2-6
v_gene: TRBV6-5
abundance: -